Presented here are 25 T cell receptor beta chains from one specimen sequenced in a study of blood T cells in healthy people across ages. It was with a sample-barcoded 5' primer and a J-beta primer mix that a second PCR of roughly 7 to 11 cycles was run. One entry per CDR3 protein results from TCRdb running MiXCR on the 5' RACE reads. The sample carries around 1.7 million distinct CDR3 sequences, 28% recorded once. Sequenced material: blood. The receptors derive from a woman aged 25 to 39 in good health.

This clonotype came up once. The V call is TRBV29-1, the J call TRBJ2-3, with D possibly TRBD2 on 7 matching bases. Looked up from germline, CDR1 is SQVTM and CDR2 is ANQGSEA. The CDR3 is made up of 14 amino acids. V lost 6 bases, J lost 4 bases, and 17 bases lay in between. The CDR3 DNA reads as TGCAGCGTGGGGGGCGGCGGGAGCGCAGATACGCAGTATTTT. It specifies CSVGGGGSADTQYF.

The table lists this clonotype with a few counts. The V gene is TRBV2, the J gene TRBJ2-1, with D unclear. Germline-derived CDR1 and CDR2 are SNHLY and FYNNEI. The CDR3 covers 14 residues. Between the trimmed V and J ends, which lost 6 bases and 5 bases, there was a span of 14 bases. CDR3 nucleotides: TGTGCCAGCAGGGCAGGACGAGGCGACAATGAGCAGTTCTTC. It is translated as CASRAGRGDNEQFF.

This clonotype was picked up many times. The CDR3 loop reads CSARDIQRGVFREQFF. CDR3 DNA: TGCAGTGCTAGAGATATCCAGCGGGGGGTTTTCCGGGAGCAGTTCTTC. This chain joins TRBV20-1 and TRBJ2-1; the match to TRBD2 covers 9 bases. CDR3 length: 16 residues. Unmatched junction bases numbered 13, after V lost 0 bases and J lost 10 bases. Germline CDR1 is DFQATT and CDR2 is SNEGSKA (reference sequence).

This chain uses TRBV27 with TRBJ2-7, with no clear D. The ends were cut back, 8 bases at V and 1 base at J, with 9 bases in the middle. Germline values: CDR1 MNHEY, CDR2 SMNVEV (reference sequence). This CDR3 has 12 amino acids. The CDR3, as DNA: TGTGCCAGCTGGACGGCTTCCTACGAGCAGTACTTC. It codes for CASWTASYEQYF.

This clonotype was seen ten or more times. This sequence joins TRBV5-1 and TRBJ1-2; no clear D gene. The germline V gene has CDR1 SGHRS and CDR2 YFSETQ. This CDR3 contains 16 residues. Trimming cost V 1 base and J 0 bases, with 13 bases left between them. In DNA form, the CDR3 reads TGCGCCAGCAGCTTGTATCTGGGATCGGCTAACTATGGCTACACCTTC. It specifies CASSLYLGSANYGYTF.

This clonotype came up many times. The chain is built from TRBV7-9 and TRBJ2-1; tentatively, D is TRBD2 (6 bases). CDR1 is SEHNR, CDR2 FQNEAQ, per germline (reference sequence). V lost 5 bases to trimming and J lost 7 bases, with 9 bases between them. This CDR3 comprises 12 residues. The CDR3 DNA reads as TGTGCCAGCAGCGGACGGGGGAATGAGCAGTTCTTC. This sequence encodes CASSGRGNEQFF. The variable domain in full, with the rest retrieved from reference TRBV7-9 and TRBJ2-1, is DTGVSQNPRHKITKRGQNVTFRCDPISEHNRLYWYRQTLGQGPEFLTYFQNEAQLEKSRLLSDRFSAERPKGSFSTLEIQRTEQGDSAMYLCASSGRGNEQFFGPGTRLTVL.

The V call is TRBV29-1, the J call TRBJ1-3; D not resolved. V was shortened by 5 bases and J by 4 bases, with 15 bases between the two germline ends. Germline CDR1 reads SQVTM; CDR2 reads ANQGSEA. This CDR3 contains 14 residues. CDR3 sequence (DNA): TGCAGCGTTTGGGGAGAGTTATCCGGAAACACCATATATTTT. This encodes CSVWGELSGNTIYF.

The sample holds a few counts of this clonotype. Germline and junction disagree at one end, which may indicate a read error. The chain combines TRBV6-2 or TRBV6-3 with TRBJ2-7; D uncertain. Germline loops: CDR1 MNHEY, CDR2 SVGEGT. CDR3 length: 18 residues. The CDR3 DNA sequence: TGTGCCTGCAGTTACTCGCGGCTCTTAGAAACCCGAACCTACGAGCAGTACTTC. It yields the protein CACSYSRLLETRTYEQYF.

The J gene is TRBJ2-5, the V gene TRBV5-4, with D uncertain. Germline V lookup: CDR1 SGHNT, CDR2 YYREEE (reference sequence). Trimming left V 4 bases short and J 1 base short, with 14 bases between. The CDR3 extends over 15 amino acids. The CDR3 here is CASSQASGSQETQYF. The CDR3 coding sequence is TGTGCCAGCAGCCAAGCCTCAGGCAGCCAAGAGACCCAGTACTTC. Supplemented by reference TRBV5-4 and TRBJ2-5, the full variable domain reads ETGVTQSPTHLIKTRGQQVTLRCSSQSGHNTVSWYQQALGQGPQFIFQYYREEENGRGNFPPRFSGLQFPNYSSELNVNALELDDSALYLCASSQASGSQETQYFGPGTRLLVL.

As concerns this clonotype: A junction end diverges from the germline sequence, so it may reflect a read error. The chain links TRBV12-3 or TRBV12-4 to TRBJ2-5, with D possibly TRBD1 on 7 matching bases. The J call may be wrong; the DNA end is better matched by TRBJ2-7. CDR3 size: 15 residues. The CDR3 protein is CACSASEGQTYEQYF. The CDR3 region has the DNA TGTGCCTGCAGTGCCTCGGAGGGACAGACCTACGAGCAGTACTTC.

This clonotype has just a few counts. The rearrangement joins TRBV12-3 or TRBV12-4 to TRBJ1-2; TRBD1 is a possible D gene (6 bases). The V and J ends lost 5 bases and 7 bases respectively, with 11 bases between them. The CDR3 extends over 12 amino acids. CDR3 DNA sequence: TGTGCCAGCAGTCCCAGGGGAGTTGGCTACACCTTC. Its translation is CASSPRGVGYTF.

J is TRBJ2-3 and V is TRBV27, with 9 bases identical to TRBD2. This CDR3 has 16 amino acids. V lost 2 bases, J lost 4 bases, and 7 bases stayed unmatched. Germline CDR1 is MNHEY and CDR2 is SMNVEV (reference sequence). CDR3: CASSLISSGSADTQYF. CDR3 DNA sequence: TGTGCCAGCAGTTTAATAAGTAGCGGGAGTGCAGATACGCAGTATTTT.

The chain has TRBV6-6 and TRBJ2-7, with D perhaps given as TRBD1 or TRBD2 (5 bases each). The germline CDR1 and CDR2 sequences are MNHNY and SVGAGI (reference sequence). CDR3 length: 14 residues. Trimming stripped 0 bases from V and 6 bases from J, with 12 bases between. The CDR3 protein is CASSYSTGTGEQYF. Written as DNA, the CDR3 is TGTGCCAGCAGTTACTCGACGGGGACGGGCGAGCAGTACTTC.

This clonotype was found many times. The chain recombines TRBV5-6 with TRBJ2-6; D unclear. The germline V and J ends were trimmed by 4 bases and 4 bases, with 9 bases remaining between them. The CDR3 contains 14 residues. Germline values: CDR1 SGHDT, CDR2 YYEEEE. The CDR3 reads CASSQGYGANVLTF. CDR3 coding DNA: TGTGCCAGCAGCCAAGGGTACGGGGCCAACGTCCTGACTTTC.

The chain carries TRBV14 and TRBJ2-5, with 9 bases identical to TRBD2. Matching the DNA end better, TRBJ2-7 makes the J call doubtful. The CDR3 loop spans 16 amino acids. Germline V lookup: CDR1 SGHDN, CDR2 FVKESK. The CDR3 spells CASSQRSGLATYEQYF. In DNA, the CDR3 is TGTGCCAGCAGCCAACGAAGTGGACTAGCGACCTACGAGCAGTACTTC.

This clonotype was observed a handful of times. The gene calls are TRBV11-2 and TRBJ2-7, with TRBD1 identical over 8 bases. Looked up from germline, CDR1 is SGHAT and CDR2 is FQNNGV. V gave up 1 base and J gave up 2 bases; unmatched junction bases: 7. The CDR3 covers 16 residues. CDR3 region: CASSLVGRTGTYEQYF. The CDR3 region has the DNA TGTGCCAGCAGCTTAGTCGGAAGGACAGGGACCTACGAGCAGTACTTC.

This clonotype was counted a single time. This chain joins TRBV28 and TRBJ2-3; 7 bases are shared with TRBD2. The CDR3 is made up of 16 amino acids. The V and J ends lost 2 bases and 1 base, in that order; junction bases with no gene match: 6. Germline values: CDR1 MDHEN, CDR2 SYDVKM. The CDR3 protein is CASSLSGGRGTDTQYF. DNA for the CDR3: TGTGCCAGCAGTTTAAGTGGCGGGAGAGGCACAGATACGCAGTATTTT.

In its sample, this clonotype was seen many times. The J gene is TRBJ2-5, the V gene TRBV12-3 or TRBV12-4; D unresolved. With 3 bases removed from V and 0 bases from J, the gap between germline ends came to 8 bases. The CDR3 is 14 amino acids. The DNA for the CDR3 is TGTGCCAGCAGTTTGTTCCGGGACCAAGAGACCCAGTACTTC. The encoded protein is CASSLFRDQETQYF.

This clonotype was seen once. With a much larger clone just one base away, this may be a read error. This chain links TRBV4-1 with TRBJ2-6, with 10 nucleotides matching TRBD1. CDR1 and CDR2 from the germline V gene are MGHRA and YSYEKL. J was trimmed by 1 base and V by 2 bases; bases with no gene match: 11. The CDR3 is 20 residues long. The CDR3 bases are TGCGCCAGCAGCCAACGTCCAGGGACAGGGGCATCATCTGGGGCCAACGTCCTGACTTTC. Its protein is CASSQRPGTGASSGANVLTF.

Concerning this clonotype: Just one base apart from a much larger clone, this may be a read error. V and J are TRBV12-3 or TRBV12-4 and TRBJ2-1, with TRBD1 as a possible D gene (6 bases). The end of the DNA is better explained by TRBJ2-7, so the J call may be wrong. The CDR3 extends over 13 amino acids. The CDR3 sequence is CASRPVQGNEQYF. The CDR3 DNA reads TGTGCCAGCAGACCCGTACAGGGCAATGAGCAGTACTTC.

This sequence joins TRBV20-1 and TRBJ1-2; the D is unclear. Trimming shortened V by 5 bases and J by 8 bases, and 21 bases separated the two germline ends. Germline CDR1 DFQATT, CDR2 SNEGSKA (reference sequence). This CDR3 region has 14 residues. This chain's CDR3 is CSALDPGKMRGYTF. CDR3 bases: TGCAGTGCTCTGGACCCCGGAAAAATGAGGGGCTACACCTTC.

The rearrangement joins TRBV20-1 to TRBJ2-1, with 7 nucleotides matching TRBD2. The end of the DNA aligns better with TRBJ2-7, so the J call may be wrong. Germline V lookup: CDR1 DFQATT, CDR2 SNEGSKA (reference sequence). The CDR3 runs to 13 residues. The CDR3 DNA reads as TGCAGTCCAAGGTGGCGGGAGAGGAATGAGCAGTACTTC. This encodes CSPRWRERNEQYF.

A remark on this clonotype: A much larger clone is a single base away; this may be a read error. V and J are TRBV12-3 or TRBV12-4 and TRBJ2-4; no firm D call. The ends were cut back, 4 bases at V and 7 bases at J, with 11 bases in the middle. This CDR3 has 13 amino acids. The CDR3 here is CASSSQMDNIQYF. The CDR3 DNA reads TGTGCCAGCAGTTCACAAATGGACAACATTCAGTACTTC.

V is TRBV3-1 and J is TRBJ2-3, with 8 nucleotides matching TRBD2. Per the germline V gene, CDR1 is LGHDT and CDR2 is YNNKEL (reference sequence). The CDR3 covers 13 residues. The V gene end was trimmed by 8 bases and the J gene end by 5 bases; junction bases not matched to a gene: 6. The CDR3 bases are TGTGCCAGCTTTCGGACTAGCCAAGATACGCAGTATTTT. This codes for CASFRTSQDTQYF.

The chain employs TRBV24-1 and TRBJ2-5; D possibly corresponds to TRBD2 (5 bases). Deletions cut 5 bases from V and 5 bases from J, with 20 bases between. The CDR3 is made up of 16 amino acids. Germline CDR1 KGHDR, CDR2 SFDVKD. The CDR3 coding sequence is TGTGCCACCAGTGGTAGAGGGTCTCCTTTGGGGGAGACCCAGTACTTC. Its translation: CATSGRGSPLGETQYF.